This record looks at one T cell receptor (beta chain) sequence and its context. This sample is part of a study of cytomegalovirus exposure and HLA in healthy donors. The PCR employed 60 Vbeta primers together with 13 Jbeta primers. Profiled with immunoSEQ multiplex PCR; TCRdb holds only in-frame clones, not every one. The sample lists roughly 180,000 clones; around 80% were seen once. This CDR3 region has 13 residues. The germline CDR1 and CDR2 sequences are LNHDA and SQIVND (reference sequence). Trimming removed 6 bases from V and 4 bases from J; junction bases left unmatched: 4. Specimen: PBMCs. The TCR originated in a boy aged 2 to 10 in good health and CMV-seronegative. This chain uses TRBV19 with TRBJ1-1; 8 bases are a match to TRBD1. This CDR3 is CASRDRAGTEAFF. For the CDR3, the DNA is TGTGCCAGTAGGGACAGGGCGGGCACTGAAGCTTTCTTT.